A selection of T cell receptor beta chains follows, all from one sample in a study of shared clonotypes between healthy human individuals. Libraries were prepared by immunoSEQ multiplex PCR; TCRdb keeps only in-frame clonotypes and omits some of them. The data contain about 2 million clones, 90% to 95% of them seen just once; the ten biggest clones take up 0.13%. The sequenced sample consisted of naive CD4+ T cells sorted from blood. Receptor source: a man younger than 35 in good health. Both conserved end residues are part of each CDR3. A D gene is named only where the DNA matches it firmly. Clone size appears in some rows only: once, few, many, or a class for an expanded clone.

TGTGCCAGCAGTTACCTGGATTACAATGAGCAGTTCTTC CASSYLDYNEQFF TRBV6-5 . TRBJ2-1 .
TGTGCCTGGGGGGTTAGGGGCGGTGGAAACACCATATATTTT CAWGVRGGGNTIYF TRBV30 . TRBJ1-3 .
TGTGCCAGTAGGACTTCAGGGGGCGCAGATTACGAGCAGTACTTC CASRTSGGADYEQYF TRBV19 . TRBJ2-7 TRBD1
TGCAGCGTACAGGGGGGGATTAATTCACCCCTCCACTTT CSVQGGINSPLHF TRBV29-1 . TRBJ1-6 TRBD1
TGTGCCAGCAGCCAAGGGGACAGGGAAGGCATTCAGTACTTC CASSQGDREGIQYF TRBV5-4 . TRBJ2-4 TRBD1
TGTGCCAGCAGCTCGGGACCCCAAACCGATAGCCTGTATTTT CASSSGPQTDSLYF TRBV5-4 . TRBJ2-3 .
TGTGCCAGCAGCTTAGACAGGACAAACACCGGGGAGCTGTTTTTT CASSLDRTNTGELFF TRBV7-8 once TRBJ2-2 .
TGTGCCACCTTTTCTTCATCCCGGGACACCATATATTTT CATFSSSRDTIYF TRBV6-5 once TRBJ1-3 .
TGTGCCAGTAGTACCGGACAGGGGGCCTGGGGCTACACCTTC CASSTGQGAWGYTF TRBV19 few TRBJ1-2 TRBD1
TGTGCCAGCAGCTTGAATCCCTCAGGCAACTATGGCTACACCTTC CASSLNPSGNYGYTF TRBV14 few TRBJ1-2 .
TGTGCCTGGAGTAAGGCGGGAGTGAGAGAGACCCAGTACTTC CAWSKAGVRETQYF TRBV30 . TRBJ2-5 TRBD2
TGCGCCAGCAGCTCCCCACTGGGGGGACCCTACGAGCAGTACTTC CASSSPLGGPYEQYF TRBV5-1 . TRBJ2-7 .
TGTGCCAGCAGATTCGGGGCAGATACGCAGTATTTT CASRFGADTQYF TRBV11-2 . TRBJ2-3 .
TGTGCCAGCAGCTTAGATCGCAGGACAAGGCCCTTC CASSLDRRTRPF TRBV11-2 . TRBJ1-2 .
TGCAGCGTTGAGACTAGCGGTCACACAGATACGCAGTATTTT CSVETSGHTDTQYF TRBV29-1 . TRBJ2-3 TRBD2
TGTGCCAGCAGCTGGGGTCAGGATCGCTATGGCTACACCTTC CASSWGQDRYGYTF TRBV7-2 . TRBJ1-2 .
TGTGCCAGCAGCTTGGGGTTCCCTAACTATGGCTACACCTTC CASSLGFPNYGYTF TRBV5-6 many TRBJ1-2 .
TGTGCCTGGAGTACCCAAGATGACATTCAGTACTTC CAWSTQDDIQYF TRBV30 . TRBJ2-4 .
TGTGCCAGCAGTGGGGTGAGCACCGGGGAGCTGTTTTTT CASSGVSTGELFF TRBV6-1 . TRBJ2-2 .
TGTGCCAGCAGCACACAGCTTAACACCGGGGAGCTGTTTTTT CASSTQLNTGELFF TRBV7-2 once TRBJ2-2 .
TGTGCCTGGAGCGACAGGGTAGATCAGCCCCAGCATTTT CAWSDRVDQPQHF TRBV30 . TRBJ1-5 TRBD1
TGTGCCAGCTCACCACCGCCAGGGGAATTGAACACTGAAGCTTTCTTT CASSPPPGELNTEAFF TRBV18 . TRBJ1-1 .
TGTGCCAGCAGCCCGGACAGGGCGGGGACAAAACTGTTTTTT CASSPDRAGTKLFF TRBV7-9 . TRBJ1-4 TRBD1
TGCGCCAGCAGCCTAGGGACCTGGAATTCACCCCTCCACTTT CASSLGTWNSPLHF TRBV5-1 . TRBJ1-6 .
TGCGCCAGCAGCTTGGATGGGACAGGGGCTTCACCCCTCCACTTT CASSLDGTGASPLHF TRBV5-1 . TRBJ1-6 TRBD1
TGCGCCAGCAGCTTGGGGGATATAGATACGCAGTATTTT CASSLGDIDTQYF TRBV5-1 . TRBJ2-3 .
TGCGCCAGCAGCCTGGGCACTCCGGGGCCCGAGACCCAGTACTTC CASSLGTPGPETQYF TRBV5-1 . TRBJ2-5 .
TGTGCCATCAGTGAGTCGTGGGGAACCTTCAGGAACACTGAAGCTTTCTTT CAISESWGTFRNTEAFF TRBV10-3 . TRBJ1-1 .
TGTGCCAGCAGCCCAGACTGGGGCTTGAGTTCCTATAATTCACCCCTCCACTTT CASSPDWGLSSYNSPLHF TRBV7-2 . TRBJ1-6 .
TGCGCCAGCAGTTTGGACAGGGGATATAACACCGGGGAGCTGTTTTTT CASSLDRGYNTGELFF TRBV5-1 . TRBJ2-2 TRBD1
TGTGCCAGCAGTTTATTGCCGGGACAGGGGGATGAAAAACTGTTTTTT CASSLLPGQGDEKLFF TRBV28 . TRBJ1-4 TRBD1
TGCGCCAGCAGCTTGGTTGGGACAGGGGGCTTCAATGAGCAGTTCTTC CASSLVGTGGFNEQFF TRBV5-1 . TRBJ2-1 TRBD1
TGTGCCAGCACTGAATACAATGAGCAGTTCTTC CASTEYNEQFF TRBV7-9 . TRBJ2-1 .
TGTGCCAGCAGTTTGGGAGTGACCGGGGAGCTGTTTTTT CASSLGVTGELFF TRBV27 . TRBJ2-2 .
TGTGCCAGCAGCTTAGGACTAGCGGGAGGTGGCGACGAGCAGTACTTC CASSLGLAGGGDEQYF TRBV7-9 . TRBJ2-7 TRBD2
TGCGCCAGCAGCTTGGCTGGGGGGGATCAGCCCCAGCATTTT CASSLAGGDQPQHF TRBV5-1 . TRBJ1-5 .
TGTGCCAGCAGCCCGGGACAGGTTTTCACTGAAGCTTTCTTT CASSPGQVFTEAFF TRBV7-2 . TRBJ1-1 TRBD1
TGTGCCATCAGCGAGACACAGGGGTCTGGAAACACCATATATTTT CAISETQGSGNTIYF TRBV10-3 . TRBJ1-3 TRBD1